This entry lists 16 T cell receptor beta chains sequenced from one sample in a study of blood T cell repertoires in COVID-19. Clones were sequenced by immunoSEQ multiplex PCR, and TCRdb holds only the in-frame ones, with some missing. Here the sample spans 350,000 to 450,000 clones, 83% being singletons. Sequenced: PBMCs or T cells enriched from blood (not recorded which). The origin of the receptors is a woman aged 45-65 years who had recovered from COVID-19.

The rearrangement joins TRBV6-6 to TRBJ1-3, with no clear D. The germline V gene has CDR1 MNHNY and CDR2 SVGAGI (reference sequence). This CDR3 is 15 amino acids long. Trimming left V 6 bases short and J 0 bases short, with 12 bases between. CDR3 amino acids: CASRPDGSSGNTIYF. CDR3 sequence (DNA): TGTGCCAGCAGACCCGACGGGAGCTCTGGAAACACCATATATTTT.

As concerns this clone: The sample contains more than one DNA sequence encoding this CDR3. The V gene is TRBV7-2, the J gene TRBJ2-3; TRBD2 might be the D (5 bases). The V gene's germline CDR1 is SGHTA and CDR2 FQGNSA. Trimming took 2 bases from V and 0 from J, leaving 9 bases between them. The length of the CDR3 is 15 residues. CDR3 region: CASSLFRESTDTQYF. The CDR3 bases are TGTGCCAGCAGCTTATTTCGGGAAAGCACAGATACGCAGTATTTT. The full variable domain, rest sourced from reference TRBV7-2 and TRBJ2-3, is GAGVSQSPSNKVTEKGKDVELRCDPISGHTALYWYRQSLGQGLEFLIYFQGNSAPDKSGLPSDRFSAERTGGSVSTLTIQRTQQEDSAVYLCASSLFRESTDTQYFGPGTRLTVL.

This rearrangement joins TRBV19 to TRBJ1-4; 9 positions agree with TRBD1. The CDR3 spans 15 residues. V lost 4 bases to trimming and J lost 5 bases; unmatched junction nucleotides: 5. Germline V gene data show CDR1 as LNHDA and CDR2 as SQIVND (reference sequence). This chain's CDR3 is CASSTSGTGNEKLFF. In DNA, the CDR3 is TGTGCCAGTAGTACGTCCGGGACAGGGAATGAAAAACTGTTTTTT.

CDR3 coding DNA: TGTGCCAGCAGCTTGGGCGGGAGGAACTCCTACAATGAGCAGTTCTTC. It encodes CASSLGGRNSYNEQFF. This chain links TRBV5-5 with TRBJ2-1; 8 bases fit TRBD2. V lost 0 bases to trimming and J lost 0 bases; unmatched junction nucleotides: 2. Germline V gene lookup returns CDR1 SGHKS and CDR2 YYEKEE (reference sequence). The CDR3 contains 16 residues.

V gene TRBV6-6 combines with J gene TRBJ1-2; D not certain. This CDR3 is 12 amino acids long. V was clipped by 2 bases and J by 6 bases, with 7 bases between them. Per germline, CDR1 MNHNY and CDR2 SVGAGI (reference sequence). This chain's CDR3 is CASSYRADGYTF. Written as DNA, the CDR3 is TGTGCCAGCAGTTACCGAGCGGATGGCTACACCTTC.

This clone was recorded a few times. The DNA for the CDR3 is TGTGCCAGCAGCTTAGCGCGAGCGGGGGTCACCGGGGAGCTGTTTTTT. This gives the protein CASSLARAGVTGELFF. The V gene is TRBV7-2, the J gene TRBJ2-2; 8 bases are a match to TRBD2. The CDR3 has 16 residues. The germline CDR1 and CDR2 sequences are SGHTA and FQGNSA. J gave up 4 bases and V 0 bases, and 4 bases lay outside the gene matches.

CDR3 sequence (DNA): TGTGCCAGCAGCCAACCCTTGAGGGGGGGGTGCGACACCGGGGAGCTGTTTTTT. Translating gives CASSQPLRGGCDTGELFF. The chain recombines TRBV21-1 with TRBJ2-2; the D call TRBD2 from the table was never checked on the DNA. TRBV21-1 is shown as a pseudogene. The CDR3 covers 18 residues.

V is TRBV5-6 and J is TRBJ2-5; D perhaps matches TRBD2 (5 bases). CDR3 length: 12 residues. Looked up from germline, CDR1 is SGHDT and CDR2 is YYEEEE. Trimming cost V 5 bases and J 4 bases, with 9 bases left between them. CDR3 residues: CASSPGIETQYF. CDR3 coding DNA: TGTGCCAGCAGTCCGGGAATAGAGACCCAGTACTTC.

This clone was counted once. The chain links TRBV20-1 to TRBJ1-1, with TRBD1 matching over 7 bases. This CDR3 is built from 11 residues. V lost 1 base, J lost 9 bases, and 2 bases stayed unmatched. The germline V gene has CDR1 DFQATT and CDR2 SNEGSKA (reference sequence). The chain's CDR3 is CSARGGQQAFF. Written as DNA, the CDR3 is TGCAGTGCTAGAGGGGGACAGCAAGCTTTCTTT.

In this sample, this clone turned up once. The V call is TRBV19, the J call TRBJ1-1; D remains unclear. This CDR3 is built from 13 residues. Trimming shortened V by 7 bases and J by 5 bases, and 14 bases separated the two germline ends. Germline CDR1 is LNHDA and CDR2 is SQIVND (reference sequence). This CDR3 is CASIPWEGTEAFF. DNA of the CDR3: TGTGCCAGTATCCCCTGGGAGGGAACTGAAGCTTTCTTT.

The chain couples TRBV19 to TRBJ2-1; a possible D gene is TRBD2 (6 bases). Germline CDR1 and CDR2: LNHDA and SQIVND (reference sequence). V was trimmed by 2 bases and J by 3 bases, leaving 11 bases between them. The CDR3 is 15 residues long. The CDR3 protein is CASSIRAGRYNEQFF. As DNA, the CDR3 is TGTGCCAGTAGTATAAGGGCGGGACGCTACAATGAGCAGTTCTTC.

This clone appeared once. This chain links TRBV5-1 with TRBJ2-7; 10 bases match TRBD2. CDR1 and CDR2 (germline): SGHRS, YFSETQ. The CDR3 runs 15 residues. Germline trimming cut 3 bases from V and 6 bases from J; bases unmatched to any gene: 9. CDR3 residues: CASSWGIAGGSEQYF. The CDR3 nucleotides read TGCGCCAGCAGCTGGGGAATAGCGGGAGGTTCCGAGCAGTACTTC.

The chain employs TRBV12-2 and TRBJ2-3; the DNA was not used to check the table's D call, TRBD2. TRBV12-2 is marked as a pseudogene. The CDR3 sequence is 17 residues long. CDR3 amino acids: CASRFGYAGAPPDTQYF. The CDR3 DNA reads as TGTGCAAGTCGCTTCGGATACGCGGGAGCCCCCCCAGATACGCAGTATTTT.

The rearrangement links TRBV10-2 to TRBJ2-2; perhaps TRBD1 as D (6 bases). The CDR3 is 17 residues long. Germline V CDR1 and CDR2: WSHSY, SAAADI. Trimming removed 5 bases at V and 1 base at J, with 17 bases between. Here the CDR3 reads CASSSRARGGNTGELFF. CDR3 nucleotide sequence: TGCGCCAGCAGTTCGAGAGCCAGGGGCGGGAACACCGGGGAGCTGTTTTTT.

The gene calls are TRBV7-9 and TRBJ1-3; no reliable D call. This CDR3 is built from 17 residues. V was trimmed by 5 bases and J by 0 bases, leaving 17 bases between them. CDR1 and CDR2 (germline): SEHNR, FQNEAQ (reference sequence). CDR3 bases: TGTGCCAGCAGCCCGTCACAGACCCGTGGCTCTGGAAACACCATATATTTT. Translated, it gives CASSPSQTRGSGNTIYF.

This clone came up many times. The rearrangement joins TRBV6-6 to TRBJ2-1; 11 bases agree with TRBD2. The J segment lost 5 bases and the V segment lost 7 bases, leaving 7 bases of the junction unmatched. The CDR3 contains 15 residues. Per the germline V gene, CDR1 is MNHNY and CDR2 is SVGAGI (reference sequence). The CDR3 sequence: CASTYMGLADNEQFF. The CDR3, as DNA: TGTGCCAGCACCTACATGGGACTAGCGGACAATGAGCAGTTCTTC.